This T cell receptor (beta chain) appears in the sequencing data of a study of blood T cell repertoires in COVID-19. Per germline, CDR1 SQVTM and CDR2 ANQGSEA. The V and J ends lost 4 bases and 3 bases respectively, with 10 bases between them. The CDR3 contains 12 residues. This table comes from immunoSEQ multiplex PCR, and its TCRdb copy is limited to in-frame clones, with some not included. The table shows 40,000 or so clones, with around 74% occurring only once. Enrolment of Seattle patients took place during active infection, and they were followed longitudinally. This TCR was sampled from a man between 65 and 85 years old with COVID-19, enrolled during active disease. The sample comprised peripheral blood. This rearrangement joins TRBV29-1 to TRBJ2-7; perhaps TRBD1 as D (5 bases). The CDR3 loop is CSVGKRGYEQYF. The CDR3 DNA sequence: TGCAGCGTTGGGAAAAGGGGCTACGAGCAGTACTTC.